This T cell receptor (beta chain) stems from a study of blood T cell repertoires in COVID-19. Study context: Sources were T cells, B-cell-depleted T cells, or PBMCs; the material itself was cDNA or gDNA.

This clone was recorded only once. Libraries were prepared by immunoSEQ multiplex PCR; TCRdb keeps only in-frame clonotypes and omits some of them. The table shows roughly 200,000 clones, with approximately 80% occurring only once. Germline values: CDR1 SNHLY, CDR2 FYNNEI. CDR3 length: 14 residues. J was trimmed by 4 bases and V by 4 bases; bases with no gene match: 6. The TCR originated in a woman between 35 and 50 years old with COVID-19, enrolled during active disease. This rearrangement joins TRBV2 to TRBJ2-7; 8 bases are shared with TRBD1. The sample consisted of peripheral blood. CDR3 region: CASSGVRGRYEQYF. The CDR3 DNA sequence: TGTGCCAGCAGTGGCGTCAGGGGGCGATACGAGCAGTACTTC.